This paragraph reports one TCR beta chain. Noted treatment: approximately 18 received Ad26.COV2.S at low or high dose, single or two shots; five or six received placebo; per-sample allocation not given. The samples date from day 63 after the first vaccine or placebo injection. This sample is part of a study of Ad26.COV2.S vaccination and SARS-CoV-2 variants. Germline V gene sequence: CDR1 MNHEY, CDR2 SVGAGI. V trimming: 5 bases; J trimming: 5 bases; junction bases outside the gene matches: 6. The CDR3 spans 14 residues. Repertoires were generated with immunoSEQ multiplex PCR, while TCRdb's copy carries only in-frame clones and drops some. In the table there are 350,000 to 450,000 clones, approximately 83% of which are singletons.

The sequencing used peripheral blood, collected in a trial of Ad26.COV2.S vaccine versus placebo. J is TRBJ2-3 and V is TRBV6-5, with 8 bases fitting TRBD2. The sequence came from a person aged 18-60 years who received the Ad26.COV2.S COVID-19 vaccine or a placebo. Written as DNA, the CDR3 is TGTGCCAGCAGTCAAAGGACTAGCCAAGATACGCAGTATTTT. It translates to CASSQRTSQDTQYF.